The rows below give T cell receptor beta chains drawn from one sample of a study of siplizumab effects on memory and regulatory T cells. Generated by immunoSEQ multiplex PCR, the TCRdb table keeps only in-frame clones and is missing some. The data show more than 95,000 clones, with about 93% seen just once and 0.6% to 0.7% held by the top ten. Sequences were obtained from Tregs sorted from blood. The receptors were gathered from a human donor in good health. Each CDR3 is given with its conserved first and last residue. D genes are given only for firm matches. Size is omitted from some rows. Given values are once, few, many or a class for expanded clones.

j_gene | abundance | v_gene | d_gene | CDR3nt | CDR3aa
TRBJ2-1 | . | TRBV4-3 | . | TGCGCCAGCAGCCAAGAATTGACCTTCAATGAGCAGTTCTTC | CASSQELTFNEQFF
TRBJ1-1 | . | TRBV5-8 | TRBD1 | TGTGCCAGCAGCTTGGCAGGGGGCGGCACTGAAGCTTTCTTT | CASSLAGGGTEAFF
TRBJ2-1 | once | TRBV7-3 | . | TGTGCCAGCAGCCAAGGACTGCGAGCCTACAATGAGCAGTTCTTC | CASSQGLRAYNEQFF
TRBJ1-4 | . | TRBV7-9 | . | TGTGCCAGCAGCGACTCGGGGGGAAAACTGTTTTTT | CASSDSGGKLFF
TRBJ2-5 | . | TRBV9 | TRBD1 | TGTGCCAGCAGCGTAGTTCCCGGACAGGGTCAAGAGACCCAGTACTTC | CASSVVPGQGQETQYF
TRBJ2-7 | . | TRBV7-2 | . | TGTGCCAGCAGCGCCCTGCGGCAGGGACCCTACGAGCAGTACTTC | CASSALRQGPYEQYF
TRBJ1-1 | . | TRBV30 | TRBD1 | TGTGCCTGGAGTGTGGGACAGGGCACTGAAGCTTTCTTT | CAWSVGQGTEAFF
TRBJ2-3 | . | TRBV5-1 | TRBD2 | TGCGCCAGCACATGGACTAGCGGGGGCCTCGCAGATACGCAGTATTTT | CASTWTSGGLADTQYF
TRBJ1-5 | . | TRBV15 | . | TGTGCCACCAGCACCCTCGATTGGGGTCAGCCCCAGCATTTT | CATSTLDWGQPQHF
TRBJ1-5 | . | TRBV27 | . | TGTGCCAGCAGAAAGGACGGTGACCTTAGCAATCAGCCCCAGCATTTT | CASRKDGDLSNQPQHF
TRBJ2-7 | . | TRBV30 | TRBD2 | TGTGCCTGGAGTGCAGGGAGGCTAGCGGGAGTCTCCTACGAGCAGTACTTC | CAWSAGRLAGVSYEQYF
TRBJ2-7 | . | TRBV11-3 | . | TGTGCCAGCAGTCAGGGGCCCTACGAGCAGTACTTC | CASSQGPYEQYF
TRBJ2-1 | . | TRBV30 | . | TGTGCCTGGAGTGGTCTAGAGGGTGAGCAGTTCTTC | CAWSGLEGEQFF
TRBJ1-1 | . | TRBV6-5 | TRBD1 | TGTGCCAGCAGTTACTCTCAAGCAGGGGGGTCTTTCTTT | CASSYSQAGGSFF
TRBJ2-3 | once | TRBV5-1 | . | TGCGCCAGCAGCGAGGGATTTAGCACAGATACGCAGTATTTT | CASSEGFSTDTQYF
TRBJ2-1 | once | TRBV18 | TRBD2 | TGTGCCAGCTCACCTACTAGCGGGAGGGCCGGGAATGAGCAGTTCTTC | CASSPTSGRAGNEQFF
TRBJ2-5 | . | TRBV9 | TRBD2 | TGTGCCAGCAGCGTAGGGCGGGGGGCAAACCAAGAGACCCAGTACTTC | CASSVGRGANQETQYF
TRBJ1-1 | . | TRBV5-1 | . | TGCGCCAGCAGCCTCCCGACAGGAATGAACACTGAAGCTTTCTTT | CASSLPTGMNTEAFF
TRBJ2-2 | . | TRBV23-1 | . | TGCGCCAGCAGTCAGGGGGAGGAATACAGGGGAAGATGGAGCACCGGGGAGCTGTTTTTT | CASSQGEEYRGRWSTGELFF
TRBJ2-1 | . | TRBV15 | . | TGTGCCACCAGCCTCGTATTGAATGAGCAGTTCTTC | CATSLVLNEQFF
TRBJ2-3 | . | TRBV11-3 | . | TGTGCCAGCAGCTTCAGATCTAGCACAGATACGCAGTATTTT | CASSFRSSTDTQYF
TRBJ2-7 | once | TRBV5-1 | . | TGCGCCAGCAGCGCGCAGGGTTACGAGCAGTACTTC | CASSAQGYEQYF
TRBJ2-5 | . | TRBV7-2 | TRBD2 | TGTGCCAGCAGCTTGAGTAGCGGGAGGGTCGAGACCCAGTACTTC | CASSLSSGRVETQYF
TRBJ2-7 | . | TRBV5-1 | TRBD1 | TGCGCCAGCAGACGGGACAGCGAAGTCCTACAGTACTTC | CASRRDSEVLQYF
TRBJ1-4 | . | TRBV4-1 | . | TGCGCCAGCAGCCAAACCGGGACGGTGGGGAAACTGTTTTTT | CASSQTGTVGKLFF
TRBJ2-6 | . | TRBV9 | . | TGTGCCAGCAGCGTAGTCCCGCTGACCTCTGGGGCCAACGTCCTGACTTTC | CASSVVPLTSGANVLTF
TRBJ1-4 | . | TRBV19 | . | TGTGCCAGTGGACTAGAAAAACTGTTTTTT | CASGLEKLFF
TRBJ2-1 | . | TRBV5-4 | TRBD2 | TGTGCCAGCAGCTTGGGAGCGGGGGGTTATTACAATGAGCAGTTCTTC | CASSLGAGGYYNEQFF
TRBJ1-2 | . | TRBV7-9 | . | TGTGCCAGCAGCACCAACGGGGTGCAGTCCCGCTACACCTTC | CASSTNGVQSRYTF
TRBJ2-3 | . | TRBV10-3 | TRBD2 | TGTGCCACGTCACTAGCGGGAGCTACAGATACGCAGTATTTT | CATSLAGATDTQYF
TRBJ2-7 | . | TRBV7-2 | . | TGTGCCAGCAGCCAAAGGAATCCTTCCTACGAGCAGTACTTC | CASSQRNPSYEQYF
TRBJ2-5 | once | TRBV6-1 | TRBD2 | TGTGCCATCGACCAGGGAGGGCGAGAGACCCAGTACTTC | CAIDQGGRETQYF
TRBJ2-1 | . | TRBV11-3 | TRBD1 | TGTGCCAGCAGCTGGGACAGCCGGGAGCAGTTCTTC | CASSWDSREQFF
TRBJ1-2 | . | TRBV5-6 | TRBD1 | TGTGCCAGCAGCTTACCGGGACAGGGCGTATGGTATGGCTACACCTTC | CASSLPGQGVWYGYTF
TRBJ1-3 | . | TRBV6-1 | . | TGTGCCAGCAGTGAAGCGCGGGGAAACACCATATATTTT | CASSEARGNTIYF
TRBJ2-1 | once | TRBV6-1 | . | TGTGCCAGCTGGGGGCTCAGGATTGCCAATGAGCAGTTCTTC | CASWGLRIANEQFF
TRBJ2-7 | . | TRBV19 | TRBD2 | TGTGCCAGTAGTAGTCGACTAGCGGGCTCCTACGAGCAGTACTTC | CASSSRLAGSYEQYF
TRBJ1-1 | . | TRBV4-1 | . | TGCGCCAGCAGCCAAGAAGCAGGGCATTCGGTCACTGAAGCTTTCTTT | CASSQEAGHSVTEAFF
TRBJ1-1 | . | TRBV19 | . | TGTGCCAGTAGTTCCAGGGGGAACACTGAAGCTTTCTTT | CASSSRGNTEAFF
TRBJ2-7 | . | TRBV6-1 | TRBD1 | TGTGCCAGCAGTGTGGCGGGACAGGGGGCAGGCGAGCAGTACTTC | CASSVAGQGAGEQYF
TRBJ2-1 | once | TRBV2 | TRBD2 | TGTGCCAGCAGGGACCGAAGCGGGAGGATGTACAATGAGCAGTTCTTC | CASRDRSGRMYNEQFF
TRBJ1-3 | . | TRBV6-5 | . | TGTGCCAGCAGAGACTATATCTCTGGAAACACCATATATTTT | CASRDYISGNTIYF